These 31 T cell receptor beta chains share one sample of origin, sequenced in a study of CD8 T cells in Susac syndrome. RNA totalling about 0.5 to 1 ug underwent reverse transcription with random hexamers. One entry per CDR3 protein results from TCRdb running MiXCR on the immunoSEQ multiplex PCR reads. Among around 130,000 distinct CDR3 sequences listed, more than 90% were seen once. The sample taken for sequencing was CD4+ T cells from PBMCs. Receptors originate from a human donor in good health.

The chain uses TRBV27 and TRBJ2-3; unclear D gene. In germline, CDR1 is MNHEY, CDR2 SMNVEV (reference sequence). CDR3 size: 16 residues. The V end was cut by 6 bases, the J end by 0 bases, with 16 bases between. The CDR3 sequence: CASRLTFPSSTDTQYF. The CDR3 DNA reads TGTGCCAGCAGGCTTACGTTCCCTTCTAGCACAGATACGCAGTATTTT.

The genes are TRBV3-1 and TRBJ2-5; 12 bases fit TRBD1. The germline CDR1 and CDR2 sequences are LGHDT and YNNKEL (reference sequence). This CDR3 has 15 amino acids. V trimming: 8 bases; J trimming: 5 bases; junction bases outside the gene matches: 9. The CDR3 DNA sequence: TGTGCCAGCGTCCCCGGGACAGGGGGCAGGGAGACCCAGTACTTC. It yields the protein CASVPGTGGRETQYF.

V and J are TRBV3-1 and TRBJ2-7; D may be TRBD1 (6 bases). This CDR3 is 16 amino acids long. Germline V CDR1 and CDR2: LGHDT, YNNKEL (reference sequence). Trimming removed 0 bases from V and 6 bases from J, with 18 bases in between. CDR3 nucleotides: TGTGCCAGCAGCCAAGATCCCCTCAACAGGGTCGGCGAGCAGTACTTC. Its protein is CASSQDPLNRVGEQYF.

This clonotype was observed once. This rearrangement joins TRBV7-9 to TRBJ2-3, with D possibly TRBD2 on 5 matching bases. Germline-derived CDR1 and CDR2 are SEHNR and FQNEAQ (reference sequence). This CDR3 is built from 16 residues. V lost 6 bases and J 6 bases, leaving 22 bases between the germline ends. CDR3 DNA: TGTGCCAGCAGGGCGAGAAGAGTCGGGAATCTGGATACGCAGTATTTT. This gives the protein CASRARRVGNLDTQYF. The whole variable domain, filled in from reference TRBV7-9 and TRBJ2-3, reads DTGVSQNPRHKITKRGQNVTFRCDPISEHNRLYWYRQTLGQGPEFLTYFQNEAQLEKSRLLSDRFSAERPKGSFSTLEIQRTEQGDSAMYLCASRARRVGNLDTQYFGPGTRLTVL.

The chain couples TRBV23-1 to TRBJ1-5; 7 positions agree with TRBD1. TRBV23-1 falls under the ORF class, with uncertain function. V dropped 6 bases and J dropped 5; count of bases not matched to a gene: 10. The CDR3 is made up of 15 amino acids. CDR3 coding DNA: TGCGCCAGCAGCCCCGACAGGGTATGCGATCAGCCCCAGCATTTT. It translates to CASSPDRVCDQPQHF.

The genes are TRBV9 and TRBJ2-2, with 7 bases that match TRBD2. The junction had 8 bases not matched to a gene; V was cut back by 5 bases and J by 4 bases. Germline assignment: CDR1 SGDLS and CDR2 YYNGEE. This CDR3 has 15 residues. CDR3 in DNA: TGTGCCAGCAGTTGGGGGGGGAGTGGCACCGGGGAGCTGTTTTTT. It specifies CASSWGGSGTGELFF.

The J gene is TRBJ1-2, the V gene TRBV5-4; a weak D match, TRBD1 (6 bases). CDR3 length: 15 amino acids. Germline lookup yields CDR1 SGHNT and CDR2 YYREEE (reference sequence). Trimming removed 0 bases from V and 0 bases from J, with 9 bases in between. In DNA form, the CDR3 reads TGTGCCAGCAGCTTGGTACAGGGCGCTAACTATGGCTACACCTTC. Amino acid sequence: CASSLVQGANYGYTF.

The chain employs TRBV19 and TRBJ1-2; no clear D gene. V was clipped by 4 bases and J by 4 bases, with 10 bases between them. Germline values: CDR1 LNHDA, CDR2 SQIVND (reference sequence). This CDR3 has 13 residues. The CDR3 is CASSTNSGYGYTF. DNA for the CDR3: TGTGCCAGTAGTACCAACTCCGGCTATGGCTACACCTTC.

V and J are TRBV2 and TRBJ2-5; D perhaps matches TRBD1 (5 bases). This CDR3 has 12 amino acids. Looked up from germline, CDR1 is SNHLY and CDR2 is FYNNEI. V was trimmed by 5 bases and J by 4 bases, leaving 8 bases between them. The CDR3 DNA follows: TGTGCCAGCAGTCGGACACGAGAGACCCAGTACTTC. Protein: CASSRTRETQYF.

This chain uses TRBV5-6 with TRBJ2-1; a weak D match, TRBD1 (5 bases). CDR1 and CDR2 from the germline V gene are SGHDT and YYEEEE. V gave up 0 bases and J gave up 10 bases, with 14 bases separating them. This CDR3 is built from 14 residues. CDR3 in amino acids: CASSLGRGSSEQFF. CDR3 nucleotides: TGTGCCAGCAGCTTGGGAAGGGGCTCCAGCGAGCAGTTCTTC.

The chain is built from TRBV12-3 or TRBV12-4 and TRBJ1-5; D perhaps matches TRBD1 (6 bases). The CDR3 runs 13 residues. Trimming removed 6 bases from V and 4 bases from J, with 10 bases in between. DNA for the CDR3: TGTGCCAGCAGCGCCGGACAGAATCAGCCCCAGCATTTT. Protein product: CASSAGQNQPQHF.

The chain links TRBV6-2 or TRBV6-3 to TRBJ2-5; TRBD1 aligns across 7 bases. Germline V lookup: CDR1 MNHEY, CDR2 SVGEGT. V lost 5 bases to trimming and J lost 1 base; unmatched junction nucleotides: 10. The CDR3 contains 16 residues. The CDR3 nucleotides are TGTGCCAGCAGTCAAGGGACAGCCGAAATCCAAGAGACCCAGTACTTC. Its protein is CASSQGTAEIQETQYF.

V usage is TRBV5-4 and J usage is TRBJ2-5; 9 bases are a match to TRBD2. V trimming: 2 bases; J trimming: 5 bases; junction bases outside the gene matches: 7. Germline V gives CDR1 SGHNT, CDR2 YYREEE (reference sequence). The CDR3 has 15 residues. The CDR3 DNA is TGTGCCAGCAGCTTCGGCGGGAGGGCTGGGGAGACCCAGTACTTC. Protein sequence: CASSFGGRAGETQYF.

The J gene is TRBJ1-2, the V gene TRBV2, with D perhaps matching TRBD1 (6 bases). The CDR3 sequence is 15 residues long. The germline V gene encodes CDR1 SNHLY and CDR2 FYNNEI. The V gene lost 3 bases and the J gene lost 4 bases, with 15 bases spanning the gap. CDR3 amino acids: CASSERQGRGYGYTF. The DNA of the CDR3 is TGTGCCAGCAGTGAGCGGCAGGGGAGGGGCTATGGCTACACCTTC.

The chain joins TRBV3-1 to TRBJ2-1; D perhaps matches TRBD2 (6 bases). The CDR3 has 17 residues. CDR1 is LGHDT and CDR2 is YNNKEL in the germline V gene (reference sequence). The ends were cut back, 4 bases at V and 0 bases at J, with 16 bases in the middle. The CDR3 DNA sequence: TGTGCCAGCAGCCCCTCCCCTGGAGGGAGCTCCTACAATGAGCAGTTCTTC. This gives the protein CASSPSPGGSSYNEQFF.

This sequence joins TRBV20-1 and TRBJ1-5; possible D gene TRBD1, 6 bases. The V gene lost 0 bases and the J gene lost 1 base, with 16 bases spanning the gap. The germline gives CDR1 DFQATT, CDR2 SNEGSKA (reference sequence). The CDR3 totals 17 residues. The CDR3: CSAREGPDSRSNQPQHF. The CDR3, as DNA: TGCAGTGCTAGAGAAGGACCGGACAGTAGAAGCAATCAGCCCCAGCATTTT.

The rearrangement links TRBV5-1 to TRBJ2-5, with 7 bases that match TRBD1. Germline V gene sequence: CDR1 SGHRS, CDR2 YFSETQ. The CDR3 is 15 amino acids. The ends lost 0 bases at V and 4 bases at J; junction bases unmatched: 6. CDR3 in DNA: TGCGCCAGCAGCTTGGGCACAGGGGTCCCAGAGACCCAGTACTTC. This gives the protein CASSLGTGVPETQYF.

The V and J genes are TRBV7-2 and TRBJ2-1; 10 bases line up with TRBD2. Germline assignment: CDR1 SGHTA and CDR2 FQGNSA. The CDR3 loop spans 16 amino acids. The V and J ends lost 2 bases and 3 bases, in that order; junction bases with no gene match: 4. This CDR3 reads CASSLTPSGGYNEQFF. DNA for the CDR3: TGTGCCAGCAGCTTAACCCCTAGCGGGGGCTACAATGAGCAGTTCTTC.

The rearrangement links TRBV3-1 to TRBJ2-6; a possible D gene is TRBD2 (5 bases). Trimming cost V 0 bases and J 13 bases, with 13 bases left between them. CDR1 is LGHDT and CDR2 is YNNKEL in the germline V gene (reference sequence). CDR3 length: 14 residues. CDR3 amino acids: CASSQDQGGRVLTF. Here the CDR3 DNA reads TGTGCCAGCAGCCAAGATCAAGGAGGCCGAGTCCTGACTTTC.

The chain couples TRBV29-1 to TRBJ1-2; D is unresolved. From germline, CDR1 is SQVTM and CDR2 ANQGSEA. V dropped 3 bases and J dropped 0 bases, with 5 bases sitting between them. The CDR3 covers 12 residues. For the CDR3, the DNA is TGCAGCGTTGAGAGGTCTAACTATGGCTACACCTTC. It yields the protein CSVERSNYGYTF.

The chain has TRBV7-2 and TRBJ1-5, with D perhaps TRBD1 (6 bases). Looked up from germline, CDR1 is SGHTA and CDR2 is FQGNSA. The V gene lost 3 bases and the J gene lost 6 bases, with 12 bases spanning the gap. The CDR3 extends over 14 amino acids. The CDR3 is CASSFTGIGQPQHF. Written as DNA, the CDR3 is TGTGCCAGCAGCTTTACAGGGATTGGTCAGCCCCAGCATTTT.

The chain employs TRBV29-1 and TRBJ2-2, with D perhaps matching TRBD1 or TRBD2 (6 bases each). This CDR3 spans 14 amino acids. Germline V lookup: CDR1 SQVTM, CDR2 ANQGSEA. V was pared by 2 bases and J by 6 bases, with 13 bases between. The CDR3 DNA reads as TGCAGCGTTGAAACCGGGGGCCGGGCCGGGGAGCTGTTTTTT. It codes for CSVETGGRAGELFF.

The genes are TRBV6-5 and TRBJ1-2; D remains unclear. CDR1 is MNHEY and CDR2 is SVGAGI in the germline V gene. The CDR3 contains 16 residues. V lost 2 bases to trimming and J lost 8 bases, with 21 bases between them. In nucleotides, the CDR3 is TGTGCCAGCAGTTACGATCGATCCCGCCTATCGCGGGGCTACACCTTC. The encoded protein is CASSYDRSRLSRGYTF.

The gene calls are TRBV2 and TRBJ2-1; 7 nucleotides align to TRBD1. After removal of 2 bases from V and 5 bases from J, the junction contained 3 bases not matched to a gene. This CDR3 contains 14 residues. Germline CDR1 is SNHLY and CDR2 is FYNNEI. CDR3 in amino acids: CASSENRGDNEQFF. DNA for the CDR3: TGTGCCAGCAGTGAAAACAGGGGCGACAATGAGCAGTTCTTC.

This clonotype has only one observation. The chain uses TRBV12-3 or TRBV12-4 and TRBJ1-5, with 7 nucleotides matching TRBD1. J was trimmed by 6 bases and V by 3 bases; bases with no gene match: 5. The CDR3 length is 14 residues. The CDR3 DNA is TGTGCCAGCAGTTTCGGACAGGTAGCTCAGCCCCAGCATTTT. Amino acids: CASSFGQVAQPQHF.

The chain uses TRBV28 and TRBJ1-4, with D maybe TRBD1 (6 bases). Trimming removed 5 bases from V and 3 bases from J, with 19 bases in between. The CDR3 loop spans 17 amino acids. CDR1 is MDHEN and CDR2 is SYDVKM in the germline V gene. The CDR3 spells CASSISRGHKANEKLFF. In DNA, the CDR3 is TGTGCCAGCAGTATTTCACGGGGGCACAAAGCTAATGAAAAACTGTTTTTT. The entire variable domain, with the rest obtained from reference TRBV28 and TRBJ1-4, is as follows: DVKVTQSSRYLVKRTGEKVFLECVQDMDHENMFWYRQDPGLGLRLIYFSYDVKMKEKGDIPEGYSVSREKKERFSLILESASTNQTSMYLCASSISRGHKANEKLFFGSGTQLSVL.

This clonotype was observed once. The rearrangement uses TRBV7-2 and TRBJ2-4; 14 nucleotides line up with TRBD2. The CDR3 runs 15 residues. Looked up from germline, CDR1 is SGHTA and CDR2 is FQGNSA. After removal of 5 bases from V and 10 bases from J, the junction contained 7 bases not matched to a gene. CDR3 in amino acids: CASSTTGTSGGIQYF. DNA for the CDR3: TGTGCCAGCAGCACGACCGGGACTAGCGGGGGTATTCAGTACTTC.

The chain is built from TRBV19 and TRBJ1-1, with 7 bases matching TRBD1. The CDR3 sequence is 14 residues long. V was pared by 6 bases and J by 7 bases, with 11 bases of the junction left unmatched. CDR1 is LNHDA, CDR2 SQIVND, per germline (reference sequence). The CDR3 sequence is CASRNQGGRGEAFF. In DNA form, the CDR3 reads TGTGCCAGTAGGAACCAGGGGGGCCGGGGTGAAGCTTTCTTT. The entire variable domain, with the rest obtained from reference TRBV19 and TRBJ1-1, is as follows: DGGITQSPKYLFRKEGQNVTLSCEQNLNHDAMYWYRQDPGQGLRLIYYSQIVNDFQKGDIAEGYSVSREKKESFPLTVTSAQKNPTAFYLCASRNQGGRGEAFFGQGTRLTVV.

The chain links TRBV5-1 to TRBJ1-4, with TRBD1 as a possible D gene (5 bases). With 4 bases removed from V and 0 bases from J, the gap between germline ends came to 10 bases. This CDR3 has 15 amino acids. Germline V lookup: CDR1 SGHRS, CDR2 YFSETQ. The CDR3 nucleotides read TGCGCCAGCAGCCCCACAGGAGCAACTAATGAAAAACTGTTTTTT. It translates to CASSPTGATNEKLFF.

The rearrangement joins TRBV7-2 to TRBJ2-5; the D gene is possibly TRBD1 (7 bases). The CDR3 contains 13 residues. In germline, CDR1 is SGHTA, CDR2 FQGNSA. The V and J ends lost 8 bases and 4 bases respectively, with 14 bases between them. CDR3 bases: TGTGCCAGCGCAGGGGGGCCTATAGAGACCCAGTACTTC. Translation gives CASAGGPIETQYF.

The sample holds one count of this clonotype. The V gene is TRBV19, the J gene TRBJ2-5, with a possible D match to TRBD2 (6 bases). This CDR3 is 14 amino acids long. V was clipped by 5 bases and J by 1 base, with 11 bases between them. Germline V CDR1 and CDR2: LNHDA, SQIVND (reference sequence). DNA for the CDR3: TGTGCCAGTAGTTGGGGACTGGTCCAAGAGACCCAGTACTTC. Protein product: CASSWGLVQETQYF.